These 15 T cell receptor beta chains originate from one sample sequenced in a study of T cells in women clearing cervical HPV infection listed by TCRdb under 2018. The method behind the library was the immunoSEQ multiplex PCR assay. TCRdb stores this immuneACCESS table with in-frame sequences only. Part of the clones is absent; in the studies checked, under half of the shortfall reflects unresolved V genes, and no reason is known for the rest. The table for this sample shows some 30,000 clones. The ten top clones hold under 7% of the sample. Specimen: blood buffy coat. These receptors came from a woman between 18 and 69 years old with a cervical HPV16 infection that either progressed to CIN3+ or cleared (not recorded which).

About this clone: The read stops 3 residues short of the end of the CDR3; the missing end is completed from the germline J gene. The chain uses TRBV13 and TRBJ2-7; maybe TRBD1 (8 bases). The V gene lost 5 bases and the J gene lost 5 bases, with 16 bases spanning the gap. This CDR3 comprises 14 residues. Germline lookup yields CDR1 PRHDT and CDR2 FYEKMQ (reference sequence). CDR3 DNA (partial): TGTGCCAGCAGCGGGAGGGGACAGGCCCACGAG. Residues: CASSGRGQAHE. The whole CDR3 is CASSGRGQAHEQYF.

About this clone: The CDR3 end is not reached by the read, which stops 3 residues before it; the germline J gene fills it in. The chain combines TRBV19 with TRBJ1-5; TRBD1 matches 7 bases. The CDR3 totals 14 residues. V lost 8 bases, J lost 7 bases, and 11 bases stayed unmatched. Germline V gene data show CDR1 as LNHDA and CDR2 as SQIVND (reference sequence). Partial CDR3 DNA: TGTGCCAGTGACGACAGGGTTGGGGACCAGCCC. Protein: CASDDRVGDQP. From start to end, the CDR3 is CASDDRVGDQPQHF.

About this clone itself: Read data end 3 residues before the CDR3 end; the end is taken from the germline J gene. The chain couples TRBV30 to TRBJ2-2; perhaps TRBD2 as D (5 bases). The germline V gene encodes CDR1 GTSNPN and CDR2 SVGIG (reference sequence). This CDR3 comprises 16 residues. The CDR3 region is CAWSVPAASQNEKLFF. The CDR3 DNA, read in part, is TGTGCCTGGAGTGTACCAGCGGCCAGCCAAAATGAAAAG.

Note on this clone: The read gets to within 3 residues of the CDR3 end, and the germline J gene fills in the rest. This chain links TRBV2 with TRBJ1-1, with a tentative D call TRBD1 (5 bases). CDR1 SNHLY and CDR2 FYNNEI come from the germline V gene. This CDR3 spans 12 amino acids. The part of the CDR3 DNA that was read is TGTGCCAGCAGTGGGACATACACTGTG. Protein sequence: CASSGTYTV. The whole CDR3 is CASSGTYTVAFF.

Comment on this clone: Read data end 3 residues before the CDR3 end; the end is taken from the germline J gene. This rearrangement joins TRBV18 to TRBJ1-2; possibly TRBD1 for D (5 bases). Germline V gene sequence: CDR1 KGHSH, CDR2 LQKENI. CDR3 size: 14 residues. The chain's CDR3 is CASSETSGGNDYTF. The DNA read from the CDR3 is TGTGCCAGCTCGGAGACTAGCGGGGGAAATGAC.

A remark on this clone: The CDR3 extends 3 residues past the end of the read, so its final part is completed from the germline J gene. This sequence joins TRBV19 and TRBJ2-3; perhaps TRBD1 as D (6 bases). The V gene lost 3 bases and the J gene lost 2 bases, with 12 bases spanning the gap. CDR3 length: 15 amino acids. Germline CDR1 is LNHDA and CDR2 is SQIVND (reference sequence). CDR3 bases read: TGTGCCAGTAGTATCTCTCGGGACACCACAGATACG. This gives the protein CASSISRDTTDT. The full CDR3 is CASSISRDTTDTQYF.

In the case of this clone: The sequenced fragment ends 3 residues before the CDR3 boundary, so the rest is inferred from the germline J gene. The gene calls are TRBV18 and TRBJ2-7; D remains ambiguous. Trimming removed 0 bases from V and 1 base from J, with 4 bases in between. Germline V gene sequence: CDR1 KGHSH, CDR2 LQKENI. There are 13 residues in the CDR3. CDR3 residues: CASSPPGSYEQYF. The sequenced part of the CDR3 DNA is TGTGCCAGCTCACCACCCGGGTCCTACGAG.

This clone ranks as medium-sized in terms of frequency. The CDR3 end is not reached by the read, which stops 3 residues before it; the germline J gene fills it in. V is TRBV20-1 and J is TRBJ1-4, with D possibly being TRBD1 (6 bases). The V end was cut by 4 bases, the J end by 5 bases, with 11 bases between. Germline values: CDR1 DFQATT, CDR2 SNEGSKA (reference sequence). This CDR3 contains 13 residues. Incomplete CDR3 DNA: TGCAGTGCTAAGACAGGAGGAAATGAAAAA. As protein: CSAKTGGNEK. The whole CDR3 reads CSAKTGGNEKLFF.

Comment on this clone: Sequencing ends 3 residues short of the CDR3 end; the germline J gene provides the rest. This chain joins TRBV2 and TRBJ1-3; D gene uncertain. V was cut by 6 bases and J by 3 bases, with 15 bases left in between. Germline CDR1 and CDR2: SNHLY and FYNNEI. The CDR3 contains 15 residues. The covered CDR3 bases are TGTGCCAGCAGGCCTAACGTTCCCTTTGGAAACACC. Protein: CASRPNVPFGNT. The full CDR3 reads CASRPNVPFGNTIYF.

Worth noting for this clone: One end of the junction does not line up with germline, which may come from a read error. The CDR3 extends 3 residues past the end of the read, so its final part is completed from the germline J gene. The gene calls are TRBV7-7 and TRBJ2-3; 10 positions agree with TRBD2. The germline gives CDR1 SSHAT, CDR2 FNYEAQ (reference sequence). This CDR3 contains 15 residues. The CDR3 spells CASSFTAGGLDTQYF. The CDR3 DNA, read in part, is TGTGCTAGCAGCTTCACAGCGGGAGGGTTAGATACG.

In regard to this clone: Read data end 3 residues before the CDR3 end; the end is taken from the germline J gene. The chain joins TRBV29-1 to TRBJ2-1; TRBD2 aligns across 8 bases. V lost 3 bases, J lost 4 bases, and 11 bases stayed unmatched. Germline CDR1 reads SQVTM; CDR2 reads ANQGSEA. The CDR3 totals 16 residues. This chain's CDR3 is CSVEVSGGRHYNEQFF. Incomplete CDR3 DNA: TGCAGCGTTGAGGTGTCGGGCGGGAGGCATTACAATGAG.

In the case of this clone: The CDR3 end lies 3 residues beyond the end of the read and is filled in from the germline J gene. The chain recombines TRBV29-1 with TRBJ2-1; 11 bases match TRBD2. This CDR3 region has 18 residues. The V gene end was trimmed by 3 bases and the J gene end by 0 bases; junction bases not matched to a gene: 10. From germline, CDR1 is SQVTM and CDR2 ANQGSEA. The chain's CDR3 is CSVEAVLAGVVSYNEQFF. CDR3 DNA, as far as it was read: TGCAGCGTTGAGGCGGTACTAGCGGGAGTAGTCTCCTACAATGAG.

This CDR3 reads CATGSRDTNSPLHF. CDR3 DNA, as far as it was read: TGTGCCACCGGGAGCCGGGACACCAATTCACCC. The chain couples TRBV10-3 to TRBJ1-6, with D perhaps TRBD1 (6 bases). The read halts 3 residues ahead of the CDR3 end, with the missing end drawn from the germline J gene. Trimming cost V 10 bases and J 7 bases, with 17 bases left between them. The CDR3 is made up of 14 amino acids. Germline V gives CDR1 ENHRY, CDR2 SYGVKD.

On this clone itself: The read finishes 3 residues shy of the CDR3 end, and the germline J gene is used to complete it. The chain couples TRBV10-3 to TRBJ1-1; D gene uncertain. Germline loops: CDR1 ENHRY, CDR2 SYGVKD. This CDR3 contains 11 residues. CDR3 DNA (partial): TGTGCCATCAGTAATCGGCGGGGA. It translates to CAISNRRG. The full CDR3 reads CAISNRRGAFF.

On this clone itself: The read ends 3 residues early relative to the CDR3; the germline J gene fills the gap. Other DNA sequences in the sample encode the same CDR3. V usage is TRBV19 and J usage is TRBJ2-7; D could derive from TRBD1 or TRBD2 (6 bases each). The CDR3 loop spans 15 amino acids. The V gene's germline CDR1 is LNHDA and CDR2 SQIVND (reference sequence). Trimming shortened V by 6 bases and J by 5 bases, and 20 bases separated the two germline ends. The CDR3 DNA, read in part, is TGTGCCAGTAGCTGGAGGGACCGGGACATCAACGAG. Translated: CASSWRDRDINE. The whole CDR3 region reads CASSWRDRDINEQYF.